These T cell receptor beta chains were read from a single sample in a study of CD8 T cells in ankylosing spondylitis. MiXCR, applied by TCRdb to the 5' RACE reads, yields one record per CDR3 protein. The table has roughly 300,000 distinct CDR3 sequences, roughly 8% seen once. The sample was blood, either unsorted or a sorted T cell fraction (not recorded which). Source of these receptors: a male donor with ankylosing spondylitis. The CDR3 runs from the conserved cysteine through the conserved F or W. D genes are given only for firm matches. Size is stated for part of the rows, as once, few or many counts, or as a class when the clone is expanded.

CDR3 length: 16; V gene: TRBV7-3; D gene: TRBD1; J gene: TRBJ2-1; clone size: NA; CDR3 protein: CASSPRGPPSYNEQFF; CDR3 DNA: TGTGCCAGCAGCCCGAGGGGGCCCCCCTCCTACAATGAGCAGTTCTTC
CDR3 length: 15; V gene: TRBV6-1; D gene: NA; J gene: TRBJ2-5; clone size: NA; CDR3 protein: CASRPSRWYQETQYF; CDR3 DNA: TGTGCCAGCAGACCCAGCCGATGGTACCAAGAGACCCAGTACTTC
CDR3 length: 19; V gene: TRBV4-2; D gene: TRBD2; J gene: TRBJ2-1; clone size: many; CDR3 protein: CASSPYPTSGRALRNEQFF; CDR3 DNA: TGTGCCAGCAGCCCCTACCCTACTAGCGGGAGGGCCCTCCGGAATGAGCAGTTCTTC
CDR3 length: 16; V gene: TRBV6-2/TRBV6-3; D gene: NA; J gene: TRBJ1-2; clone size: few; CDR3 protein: CASSLRGHPLVYGYTF; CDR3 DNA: TGTGCCAGCAGCCTAAGGGGACATCCTCTAGTCTATGGCTACACCTTC
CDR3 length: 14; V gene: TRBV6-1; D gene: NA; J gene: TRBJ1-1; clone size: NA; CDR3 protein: CASASGGKGTEAFF; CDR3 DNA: TGTGCCAGCGCCTCCGGGGGGAAGGGCACTGAAGCTTTCTTT
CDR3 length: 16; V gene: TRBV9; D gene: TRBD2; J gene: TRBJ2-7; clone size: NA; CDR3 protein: CASSPGLAGDAYEQYF; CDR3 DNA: TGTGCCAGCAGCCCGGGACTAGCGGGAGATGCCTACGAGCAGTACTTC
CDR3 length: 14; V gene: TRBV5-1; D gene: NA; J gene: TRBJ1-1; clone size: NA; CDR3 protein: CASGAIGGPTEAFF; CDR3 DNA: TGCGCCAGCGGAGCTATAGGAGGGCCCACTGAAGCTTTCTTT
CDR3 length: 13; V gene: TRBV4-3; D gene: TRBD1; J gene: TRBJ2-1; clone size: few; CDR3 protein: CASSTTGGAGQFF; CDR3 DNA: TGCGCCAGCAGCACGACAGGGGGCGCTGGGCAGTTCTTC
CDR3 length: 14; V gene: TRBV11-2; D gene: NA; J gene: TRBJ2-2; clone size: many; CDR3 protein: CASSIQPNTGELFF; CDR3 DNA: TGTGCCAGCAGCATACAACCTAACACCGGGGAGCTGTTTTTT
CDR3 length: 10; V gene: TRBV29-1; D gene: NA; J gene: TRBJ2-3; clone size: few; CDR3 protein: CSVYGDTQYF; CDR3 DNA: TGCAGCGTTTACGGGGATACGCAGTATTTT
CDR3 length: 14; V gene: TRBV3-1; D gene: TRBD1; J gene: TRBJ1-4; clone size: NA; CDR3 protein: CASRHMDRAEKLFF; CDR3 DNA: TGTGCCAGCAGACACATGGACAGGGCTGAAAAACTGTTTTTT
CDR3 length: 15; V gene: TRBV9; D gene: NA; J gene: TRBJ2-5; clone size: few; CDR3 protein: CASSPGGRPGKTQYF; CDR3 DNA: TGTGCCAGCAGCCCTGGGGGGCGGCCCGGAAAGACCCAGTACTTC
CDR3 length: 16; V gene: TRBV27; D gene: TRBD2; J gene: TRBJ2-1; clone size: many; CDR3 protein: CASSLGTSGTYNEQFF; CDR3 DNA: TGTGCCAGCAGTTTGGGGACTAGCGGCACCTACAATGAGCAGTTCTTC
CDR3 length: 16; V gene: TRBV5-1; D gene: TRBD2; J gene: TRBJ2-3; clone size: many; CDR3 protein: CASSLGLAGVTDTQYF; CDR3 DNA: TGCGCCAGCAGCCTCGGACTAGCGGGAGTTACAGATACGCAGTATTTT
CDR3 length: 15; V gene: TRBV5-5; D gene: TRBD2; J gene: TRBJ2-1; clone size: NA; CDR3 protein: CASSLVAGGRNEQFF; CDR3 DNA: TGTGCCAGCAGCTTGGTCGCGGGAGGACGGAATGAGCAGTTCTTC
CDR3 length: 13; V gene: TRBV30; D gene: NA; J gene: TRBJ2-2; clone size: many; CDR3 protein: CAWSVDAGGELFF; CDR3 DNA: TGTGCCTGGAGTGTAGATGCGGGCGGGGAGCTGTTTTTT
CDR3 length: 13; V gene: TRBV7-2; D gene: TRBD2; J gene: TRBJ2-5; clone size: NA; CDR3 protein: CASNPTSRETQYF; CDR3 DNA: TGTGCCAGCAACCCGACTAGCCGAGAGACCCAGTACTTC
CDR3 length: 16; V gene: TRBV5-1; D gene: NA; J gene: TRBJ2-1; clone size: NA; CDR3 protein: CASSPRRPSLQNEQFF; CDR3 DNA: TGCGCCAGCAGCCCGAGGAGGCCCTCCCTTCAAAATGAGCAGTTCTTC
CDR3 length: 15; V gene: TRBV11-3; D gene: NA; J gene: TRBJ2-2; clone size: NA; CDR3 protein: CASSFSGLGTGELFF; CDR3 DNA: TGTGCCAGCAGCTTTTCGGGGCTGGGCACCGGGGAGCTGTTTTTT
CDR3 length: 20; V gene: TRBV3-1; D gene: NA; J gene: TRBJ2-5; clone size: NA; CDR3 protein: CASSQEGVIGSGTDKETQYF; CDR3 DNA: TGTGCCAGCAGCCAAGAGGGGGTGATAGGTTCCGGGACCGATAAAGAGACCCAGTACTTC
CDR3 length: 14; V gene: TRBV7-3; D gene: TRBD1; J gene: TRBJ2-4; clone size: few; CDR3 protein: CASSPPGQENIQYF; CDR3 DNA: TGTGCCAGCAGCCCGCCGGGACAGGAAAACATTCAGTACTTC
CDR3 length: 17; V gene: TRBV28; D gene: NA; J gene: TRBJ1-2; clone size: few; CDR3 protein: CASSFGGTNERIYGYTF; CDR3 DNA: TGTGCCAGCAGTTTCGGGGGCACAAACGAGAGGATCTATGGCTACACCTTC
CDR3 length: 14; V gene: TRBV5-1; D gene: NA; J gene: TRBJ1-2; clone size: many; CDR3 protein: CASSLSTDLYGYTF; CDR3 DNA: TGCGCCAGCAGCTTATCCACTGACCTCTATGGCTACACCTTC
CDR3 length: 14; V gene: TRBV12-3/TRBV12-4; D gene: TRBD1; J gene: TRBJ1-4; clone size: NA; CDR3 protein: CASSLTGGFEKLFF; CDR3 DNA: TGTGCCAGCAGTCTGACAGGGGGTTTTGAAAAACTGTTTTTT
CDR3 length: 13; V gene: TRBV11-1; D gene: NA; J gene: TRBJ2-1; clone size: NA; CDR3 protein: CASRLQGHNEQFF; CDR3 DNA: TGTGCCAGCAGACTACAGGGACACAATGAGCAGTTCTTC
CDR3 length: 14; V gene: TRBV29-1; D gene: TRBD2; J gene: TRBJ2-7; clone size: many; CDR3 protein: CSVGEREGKDEQYF; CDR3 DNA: TGCAGCGTTGGGGAGCGGGAGGGGAAAGACGAGCAGTACTTC
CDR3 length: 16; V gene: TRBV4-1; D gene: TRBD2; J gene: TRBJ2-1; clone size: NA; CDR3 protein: CASSQERESSYNEQFF; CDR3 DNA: TGCGCCAGCAGCCAAGAGCGGGAGAGCTCCTACAATGAGCAGTTCTTC
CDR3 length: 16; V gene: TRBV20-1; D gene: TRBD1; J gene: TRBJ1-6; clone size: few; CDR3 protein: CSAREGGQGVDSPLHF; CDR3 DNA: TGCAGTGCTAGAGAGGGAGGACAGGGCGTCGATTCACCCCTCCACTTT
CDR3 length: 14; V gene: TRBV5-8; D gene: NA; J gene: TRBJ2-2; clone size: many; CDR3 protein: CASSLYQNTGELFF; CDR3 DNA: TGTGCCAGCAGCTTGTATCAGAACACCGGGGAGCTGTTTTTT
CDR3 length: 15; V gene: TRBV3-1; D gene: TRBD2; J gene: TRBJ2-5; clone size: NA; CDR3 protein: CASSRPSERGETQYF; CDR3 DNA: TGTGCCAGCAGCCGACCCTCTGAGCGGGGAGAGACCCAGTACTTC
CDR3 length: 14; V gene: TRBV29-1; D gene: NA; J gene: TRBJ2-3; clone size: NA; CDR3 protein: CSGGTATSTDTQYF; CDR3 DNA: TGCAGCGGGGGGACGGCGACTAGCACAGATACGCAGTATTTT
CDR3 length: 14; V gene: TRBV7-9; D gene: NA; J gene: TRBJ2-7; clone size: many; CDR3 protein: CASSFAGNSYEQYF; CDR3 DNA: TGTGCCAGCAGCTTTGCGGGGAACTCCTACGAGCAGTACTTC
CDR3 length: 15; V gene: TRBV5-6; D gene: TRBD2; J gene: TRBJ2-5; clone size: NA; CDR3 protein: CASSEGRARMETQYF; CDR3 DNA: TGTGCCAGCAGCGAAGGGAGGGCGAGAATGGAGACCCAGTACTTC
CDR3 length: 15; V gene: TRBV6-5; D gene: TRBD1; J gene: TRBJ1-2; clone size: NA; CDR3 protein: CASSYVMGQNYGYTF; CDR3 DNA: TGTGCCAGCAGTTACGTAATGGGACAGAACTATGGCTACACCTTC
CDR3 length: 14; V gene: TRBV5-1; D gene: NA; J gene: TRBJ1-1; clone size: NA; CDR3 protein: CASSFFGPNTEAFF; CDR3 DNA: TGCGCCAGCAGCTTTTTCGGGCCGAACACTGAAGCTTTCTTT
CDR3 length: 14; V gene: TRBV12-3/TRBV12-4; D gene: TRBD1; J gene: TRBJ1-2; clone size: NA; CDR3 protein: CASSQLRQGGGYTF; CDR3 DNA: TGTGCCAGCAGCCAACTACGACAGGGGGGTGGCTACACCTTC
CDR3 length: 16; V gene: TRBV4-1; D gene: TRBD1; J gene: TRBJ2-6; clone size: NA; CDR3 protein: CASSQEQGNGANVLTF; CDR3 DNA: TGCGCCAGCAGCCAAGAACAGGGGAACGGGGCCAACGTCCTGACTTTC
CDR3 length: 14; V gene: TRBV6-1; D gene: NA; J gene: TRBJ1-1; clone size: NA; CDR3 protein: CASSESPLNTEAFF; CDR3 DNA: TGTGCCAGCAGTGAATCGCCTTTGAACACTGAAGCTTTCTTT
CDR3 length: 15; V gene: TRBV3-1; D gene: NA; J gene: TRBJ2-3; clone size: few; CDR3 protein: CASSQVGGSTDTQYF; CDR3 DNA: TGTGCCAGCAGCCAAGTGGGGGGCAGCACAGATACGCAGTATTTT
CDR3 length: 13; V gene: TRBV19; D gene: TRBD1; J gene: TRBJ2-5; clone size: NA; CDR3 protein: CASGQGLRETQYF; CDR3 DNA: TGTGCCAGTGGACAGGGGCTCCGAGAGACCCAGTACTTC